This T cell receptor (beta chain) emerged from a study of cytomegalovirus exposure and HLA in healthy donors (TCRdb year 2017). Looking at the study overall: An earlier analysis of roughly 610 of the donors reported over 250 Gb of sequence data and 117 million unique TCR beta sequences obtained from some 200 million T cells. To predict cytomegalovirus infection status, the study brought together high-throughput TCR immunosequencing, statistical association of individual TCRs with disease status, and machine learning. The study used immunosequencing to profile the T cell repertoires of approximately 690 subjects and linked those repertoires to cytomegalovirus serostatus. A later analysis re-examined previously published TCR beta repertoires from around 670 donors and added high-resolution HLA genotyping to investigate patterns of TCR occurrence. Donor age, sex, ethnicity and CMV serostatus were compiled together with the repertoire data. Five DR-DQ haplotypes were treated as single units for association and clustering because of strong linkage in the cohort. An early release that covered more than 550 HLA-typed donors contained approximately 300 gigabases of sequencing data and about 93 million unique TCR sequences. The genetic ancestry cluster associated with self-reported Caucasian donors included 81% of the approximately 410 genotyped donors. Besides the first cohort of roughly 640 subjects, a separate validation cohort made up of over 95 different subjects was used. In an earlier analysis of 587 of the donors, high-throughput TCR beta sequencing was used to judge whether each TCR beta V gene segment behaved as functional or pseudogenic. In the later analysis, no new phenotypic data were used to find candidate immune exposures; instead, reliance was placed on TCR beta sequences and their occurrence across donors. Every discovery cohort repertoire had been produced on one sequencing platform. Across approximately 400 genotyped donors of the cohort, an average of roughly 200,000 unique TCR beta nucleotide sequences per donor were sequenced, and roughly 20% of those sequences were non-productive. HLA typing covered class I and class II loci at four-digit resolution. Genome-wide SNP genotypes for about 65% of the 666 donors were used in a later genetic analysis, which treated that subset as a discovery cohort. The number of typed donors differed by locus: 629-630 for A, B, C, DRB1 and DQB1; 500 to 550 for DQA1; around 610 for DPA1; and roughly 450 for DPB1. The study aimed to test whether cataloging public T cell receptors could reveal signatures of past pathogen exposure. The paper's findings and limits, for the study overall: Correlated functional status among segregating V segments might be attributable to linkage disequilibrium, but an unknown experimental factor could not be ruled out. A later analysis associated 15,000 to 20,000 TCR beta sequences with specific HLA alleles at a false discovery rate of 0.05. In an earlier analysis of 587 of the donors, most TCR beta V segments appeared in productive rearrangements about 87% or about 30% of the time, broadly matching IMGT annotations. Only TCR beta chains were sequenced in this cohort, and the absence of alpha or paired-chain data limited detectable features. The sequencing pipeline was judged likely to have produced a cluster of highly shared sequence variants as a technical artifact. According to the authors, the approach could potentially be generalized to other disease states and immunological phenotypes. According to a later analysis, parvovirus B19, influenza, CMV and Epstein-Barr virus appeared linked to several top co-occurrence clusters. A later genetic analysis reported fewer N-insertions in productive TCRs among donors in an Asian-associated ancestry cluster than the roughly 700-donor mean. While some public TCRs were present in many individuals, most TCR sequences turned up only very rarely across donors. Presence/absence analyses assumed roughly uniform sequencing depth across donors, an assumption that may not hold. Strong co-occurrence of HLA alleles, especially DR and DQ, made assigning TCR associations to individual alleles difficult. An association between a missense DCLRE1C variant and V-gene and J-gene trimming of TCR beta chains was found in a later genetic analysis and replicated in an independent cohort. Because counts were too low, fewer than 20 rarely observed V segments, including chromosome 9 orphons, were excluded from the earlier analysis of some 590 of the donors. Because HLA typing was unavailable for some donors at each locus, only the typed subset was used in association tests. In a later analysis, HLA-associated TCR beta chains were found to be more clonally expanded and to have lower generation probabilities than equally common non-associated chains. A further reported finding was that TCR beta sequences accurately predicted the HLA-A and HLA-B alleles for most subjects in the first cohort. A later analysis found that TCR association rates varied across HLA loci, with DRB1 alleles showing the most associated TCRs and HLA-C alleles the fewest. Some IMGT-functional V segments, including TRBV6-2 and TRBV6-3, could not be distinguished by the 87-base-pair reads and were therefore excluded. The only immune exposure information available for the cohort was CMV serostatus. Most CMV-associated TCR beta chains appeared to be HLA-restricted in a later analysis, and the HLA associations seemed to be driven largely by CMV exposure. A total of 164 TCR beta chains were listed by the study as associated with cytomegalovirus. The classifier was reported to diagnose cytomegalovirus status with high specificity and sensitivity in both the original cohort and the validation cohort. In vitro tests confirmed that a few of the cytomegalovirus-associated TCR beta chains recognize cytomegalovirus antigens.

V drops 6 bases and J drops 2 bases, leaving 16 bases in between. The cysteine opens and the phenylalanine closes a CDR3 of 15 amino acids. Of all the DNA, just the CDR3 is kept, 45 bases in frame from base 1. CDR1 and CDR2, looked up from the germline V gene, are ENHRY and SYGVKD. With respect to this clone: Its target antigen remains unknown. Nothing much larger sits one base from this clone, and base qualities are not available.

The cohort consisted of approximately 690 healthy bone marrow donors. Cohort members were all nominally healthy when sampled, although unrecorded immune exposures were likely present. The donor was CMV seropositive and belonged to the group of 250 to 300 seropositive cohort members. A peripheral blood sample was collected from each donor, and TCR beta sequencing was performed on peripheral blood mononuclear cells. The Qiagen DNeasy Blood Extraction Kit was used to extract genomic DNA from the blood cell samples. Library preparation used the immunoSEQ multiplex PCR assay. For the multiplex PCR, a mixture combining 60 forward primers for TCR Vbeta segments and 13 reverse primers for TCR Jbeta segments was used. The CDR3 region of rearranged TCR beta genes was amplified from genomic DNA with a multiplex PCR assay. The Illumina HiSeq System was used to sequence the amplified TCR beta libraries as 87-base-pair reads. The paper's data handling went like this. In a later analysis, about 80 million unique TCR beta chains were counted across the 500 to 850 repertoires, and approximately 11 million of these chains were shared by at least two donors. Raw reads were error-corrected and collapsed into unique sequences with a nearest-neighbor algorithm that merged closely related sequences to remove PCR and sequencing errors. Alignment of CDR3 sequences to IMGT reference sequences was used to assign V, D and J gene segments. For a sequence to be retained, at least a six-nucleotide match to both a V gene segment and a J gene segment was required. Rearrangements were classified as productive when the CDR3 lacked stop codons and remained in frame with V and J, and all other rearrangements were classified as non-productive. CDR3 was defined by IMGT convention, running from the second conserved V-encoded cysteine to the conserved J-encoded phenylalanine. The earlier analysis of 500 to 650 of the donors excluded any sequence lacking an unambiguous match to a single V gene segment. An earlier analysis of just under 600 of the donors called V segments functional above 56.7% productive rearrangements and segregating when the between-donor standard deviation exceeded 5%. A statistical classification framework was developed to diagnose cytomegalovirus status using the catalog of TCR beta chain sequences. A later analysis assigned V and J genes by comparing TCR nucleotide sequences with IMGT/GENE-DB human TR gene sequences. Using the TCRdist pipeline, a later analysis assigned CDR3 sequences along with most-parsimonious VDJ recombination scenarios. A later analysis defined each TCR beta chain by its CDR3 amino acid sequence plus V-gene family, and excluded reads lacking a unique V-gene family. As a way to deal with suspected cross-contamination and a sequencing artifact, a later analysis dropped 450 to 600 nucleotide sequences that were highly shared and had low generation probability. In a later analysis, a clonal expansion index for each public chain was calculated from normalized within-repertoire ranks of inferred template counts. In a later analysis, generation probabilities were computed with a VDJ recombination model fitted to out-of-frame rearrangements, and the resulting probabilities were checked against IGoR. Hypergeometric tests were used in a later analysis to score TCR-TCR, TCR-HLA and TCR-CMV co-occurrence, with a repertoire-size bias correction applied to the TCR pairs. In a later analysis, false discovery rates were estimated by permuting HLA or CMV assignments 20 times. A later analysis grouped co-occurring TCRs with DBSCAN, adding TCRdist sequence similarity when clustering within HLA-allele-positive subsets. Repertoires with fewer than 30,000 or more than 120,000 public chains, plus five repertoires with anomalous nucleotide sharing, were excluded from co-occurrence clustering. TCRdb mirrors the immuneACCESS table, restricted to in-frame sequences. Some clones are absent from its copies; in checked studies, under half trace to an unresolved V gene, and the reason for the others is unknown. V, J and clone size were drawn from that table, and D and trimming were deduced from the DNA. The sample records 90,000 or so clones, roughly four fifths of which are singletons. The top ten hold roughly 3.4% of the sample.

The chain is made from TRBV10-3 and TRBJ1-1; the D gene is perhaps TRBD1, on 5 matching bases. Sequenced input: PBMCs. The TCR originated in a man in his thirties or forties in good health and CMV-seropositive. Here is the DNA: TGTGCCATCAGACAAATAACAGGAGAAAACACTGAAGCTTTCTTT. Its coded protein is CAIRQITGENTEAFF.